This paragraph reports one T cell receptor beta chain. The data originate from a study of cytomegalovirus exposure and HLA in healthy donors. Trimming removed 3 bases from V and 4 bases from J; junction bases left unmatched: 2. The CDR3 consists of 15 residues. Per the germline V gene, CDR1 is KGHSH and CDR2 is LQKENI. This PCR relied on a set of 60 Vbeta primers and 13 Jbeta primers. Produced via immunoSEQ multiplex PCR; TCRdb's table is partial and in-frame only. The sample holds roughly 100,000 clones. The chain recombines TRBV18 with TRBJ2-6, with 8 bases aligning to TRBD1. The material sequenced was PBMCs. The receptor's source is a man aged 35 to 55 in good health and CMV-seronegative. The CDR3 region is CASSPQGAGANVLTF. The CDR3 DNA reads TGTGCCAGCTCACCCCAGGGGGCCGGGGCCAACGTCCTGACTTTC.